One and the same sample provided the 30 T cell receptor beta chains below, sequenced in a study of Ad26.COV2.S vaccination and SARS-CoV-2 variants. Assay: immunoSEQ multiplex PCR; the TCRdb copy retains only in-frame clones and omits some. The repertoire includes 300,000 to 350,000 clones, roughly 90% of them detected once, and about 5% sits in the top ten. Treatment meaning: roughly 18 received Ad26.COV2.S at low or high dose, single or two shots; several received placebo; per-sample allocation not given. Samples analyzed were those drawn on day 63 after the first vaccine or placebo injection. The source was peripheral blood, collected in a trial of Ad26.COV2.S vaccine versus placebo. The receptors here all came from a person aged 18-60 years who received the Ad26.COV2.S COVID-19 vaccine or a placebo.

CDR3 loop: CASSQDLIQETQYF. DNA of the CDR3: TGTGCCAGCAGCCAAGATCTCATCCAAGAGACCCAGTACTTC. V usage is TRBV14 and J usage is TRBJ2-5, with D unclear. Germline CDR1 reads SGHDN; CDR2 reads FVKESK. The V gene lost 0 bases and the J gene lost 1 base, with 6 bases spanning the gap. The CDR3 extends over 14 amino acids.

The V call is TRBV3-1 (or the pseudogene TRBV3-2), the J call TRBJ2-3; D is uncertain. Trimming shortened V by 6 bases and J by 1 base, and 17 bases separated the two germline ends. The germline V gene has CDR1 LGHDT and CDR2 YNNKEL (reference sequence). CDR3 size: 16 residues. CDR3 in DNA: TGTGCCAGCAGGCCTACGGTCTCCGACCGCACAGATACGCAGTATTTT. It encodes CASRPTVSDRTDTQYF.

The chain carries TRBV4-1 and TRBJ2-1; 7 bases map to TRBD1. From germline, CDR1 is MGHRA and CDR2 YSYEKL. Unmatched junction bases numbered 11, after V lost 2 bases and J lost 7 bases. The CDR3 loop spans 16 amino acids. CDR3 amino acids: CASSQSNPRGHNEQFF. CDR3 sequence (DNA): TGCGCCAGCAGCCAAAGTAACCCGAGGGGGCATAATGAGCAGTTCTTC.

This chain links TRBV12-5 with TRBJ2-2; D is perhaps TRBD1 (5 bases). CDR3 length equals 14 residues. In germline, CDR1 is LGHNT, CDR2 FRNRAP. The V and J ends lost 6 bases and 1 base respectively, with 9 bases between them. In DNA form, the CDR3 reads TGTGCTAGTGGCCGCGGACAGAACACCGGGGAGCTGTTTTTT. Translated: CASGRGQNTGELFF.

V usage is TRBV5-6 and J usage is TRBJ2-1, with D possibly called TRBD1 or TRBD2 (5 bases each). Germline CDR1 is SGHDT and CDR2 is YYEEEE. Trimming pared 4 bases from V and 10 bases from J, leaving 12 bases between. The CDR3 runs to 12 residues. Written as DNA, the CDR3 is TGTGCCAGCAGCATAGGGGAGACAGAGCAGTTCTTC. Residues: CASSIGETEQFF.

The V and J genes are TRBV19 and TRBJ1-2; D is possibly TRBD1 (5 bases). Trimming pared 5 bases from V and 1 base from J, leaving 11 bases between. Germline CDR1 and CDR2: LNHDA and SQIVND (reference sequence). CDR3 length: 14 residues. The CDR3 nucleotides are TGTGCCAGTAGTCTCCCGACAGATAACTATGGCTACACCTTC. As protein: CASSLPTDNYGYTF.

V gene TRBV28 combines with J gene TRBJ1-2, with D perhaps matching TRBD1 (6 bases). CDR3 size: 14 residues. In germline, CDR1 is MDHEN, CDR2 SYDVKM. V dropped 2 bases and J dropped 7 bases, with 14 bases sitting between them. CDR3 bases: TGTGCCAGCAGTTTAGGTCCCAGGGGCGGTGGCTACACCTTC. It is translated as CASSLGPRGGGYTF.

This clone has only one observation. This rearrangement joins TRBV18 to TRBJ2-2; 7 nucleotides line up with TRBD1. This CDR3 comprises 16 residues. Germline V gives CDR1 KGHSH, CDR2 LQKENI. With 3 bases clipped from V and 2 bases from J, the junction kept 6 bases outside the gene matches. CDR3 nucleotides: TGTGCCAGCTCACCGCAGACAGGGCCTAACACCGGGGAGCTGTTTTTT. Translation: CASSPQTGPNTGELFF.

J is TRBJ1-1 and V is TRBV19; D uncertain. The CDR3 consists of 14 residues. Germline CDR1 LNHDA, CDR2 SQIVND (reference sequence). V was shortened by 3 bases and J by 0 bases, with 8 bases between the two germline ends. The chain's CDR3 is CASSMRLMNTEAFF. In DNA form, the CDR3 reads TGTGCCAGTAGTATGCGGCTAATGAACACTGAAGCTTTCTTT.

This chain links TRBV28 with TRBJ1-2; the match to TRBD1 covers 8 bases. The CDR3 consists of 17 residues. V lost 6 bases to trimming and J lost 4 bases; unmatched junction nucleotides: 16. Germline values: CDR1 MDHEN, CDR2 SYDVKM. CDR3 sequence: CASRAAGQEIKTYGYTF. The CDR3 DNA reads TGTGCCAGCAGGGCAGCGGGACAGGAAATAAAGACCTATGGCTACACCTTC.

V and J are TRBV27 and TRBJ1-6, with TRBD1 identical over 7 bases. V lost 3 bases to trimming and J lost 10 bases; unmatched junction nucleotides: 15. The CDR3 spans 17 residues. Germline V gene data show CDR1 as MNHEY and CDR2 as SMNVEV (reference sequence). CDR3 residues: CASSFLLKGADRSPLHF. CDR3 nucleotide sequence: TGTGCCAGCAGTTTCCTATTAAAGGGGGCCGATAGATCACCCCTCCACTTT.

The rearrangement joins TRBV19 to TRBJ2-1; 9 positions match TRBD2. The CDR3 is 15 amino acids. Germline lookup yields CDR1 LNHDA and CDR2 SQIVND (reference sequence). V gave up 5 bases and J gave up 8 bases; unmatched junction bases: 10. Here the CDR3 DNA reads TGTGCCAGTAGTCCATTAGCGGGAGCTAACGATGAGCAGTTCTTC. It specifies CASSPLAGANDEQFF.

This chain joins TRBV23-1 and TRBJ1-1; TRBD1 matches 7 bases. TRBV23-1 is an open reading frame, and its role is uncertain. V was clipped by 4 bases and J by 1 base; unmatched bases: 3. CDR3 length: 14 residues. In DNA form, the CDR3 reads TGCGCCAGCAGTCCCAGGGGGAAGAACACTGAAGCTTTCTTT. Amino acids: CASSPRGKNTEAFF.

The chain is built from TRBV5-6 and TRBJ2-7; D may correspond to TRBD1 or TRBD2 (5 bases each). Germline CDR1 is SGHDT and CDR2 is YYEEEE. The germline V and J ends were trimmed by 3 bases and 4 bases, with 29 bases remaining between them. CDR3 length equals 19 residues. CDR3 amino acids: CASSSPILGTILRDYEQYF. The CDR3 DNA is TGTGCCAGCAGCTCTCCTATCCTCGGGACCATCCTCCGAGATTACGAGCAGTACTTC.

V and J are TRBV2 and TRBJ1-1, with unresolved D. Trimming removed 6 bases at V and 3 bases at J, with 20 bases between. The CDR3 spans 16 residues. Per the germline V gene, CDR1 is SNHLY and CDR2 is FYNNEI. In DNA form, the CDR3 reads TGTGCCAGCAGCCCGGGTGGGTTGGCGGGGTACACTGAAGCTTTCTTT. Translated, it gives CASSPGGLAGYTEAFF.

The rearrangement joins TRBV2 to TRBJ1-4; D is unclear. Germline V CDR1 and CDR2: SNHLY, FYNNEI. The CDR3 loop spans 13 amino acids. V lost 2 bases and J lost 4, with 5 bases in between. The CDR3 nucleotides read TGTGCCAGCAGTGAATTCGTTAATGAAAAACTGTTTTTT. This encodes CASSEFVNEKLFF.

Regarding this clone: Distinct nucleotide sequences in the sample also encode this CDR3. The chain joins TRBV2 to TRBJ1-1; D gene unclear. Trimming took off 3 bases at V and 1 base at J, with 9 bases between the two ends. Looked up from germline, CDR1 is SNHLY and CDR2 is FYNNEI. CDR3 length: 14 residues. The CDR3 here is CASSEGGWNTEAFF. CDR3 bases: TGTGCCAGCAGTGAGGGAGGGTGGAACACTGAAGCTTTCTTT.

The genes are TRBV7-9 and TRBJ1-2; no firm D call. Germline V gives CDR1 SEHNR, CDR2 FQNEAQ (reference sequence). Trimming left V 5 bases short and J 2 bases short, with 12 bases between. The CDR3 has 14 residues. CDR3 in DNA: TGTGCCAGCAGCGTAGAGAGCGGGAACTATGGCTACACCTTC. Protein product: CASSVESGNYGYTF.

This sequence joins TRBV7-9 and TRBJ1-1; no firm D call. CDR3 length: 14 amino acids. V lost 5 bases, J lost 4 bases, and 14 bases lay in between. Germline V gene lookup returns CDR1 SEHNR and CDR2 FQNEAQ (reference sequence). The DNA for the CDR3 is TGTGCCAGCAGCCCCCCACCCATAAGCACTGAAGCTTTCTTT. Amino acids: CASSPPPISTEAFF.

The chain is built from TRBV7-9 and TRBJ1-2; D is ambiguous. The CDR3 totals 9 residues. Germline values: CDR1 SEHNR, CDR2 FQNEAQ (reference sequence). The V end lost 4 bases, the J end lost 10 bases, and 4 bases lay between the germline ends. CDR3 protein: CASSSDYTF. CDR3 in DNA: TGTGCCAGCAGCTCGGACTACACCTTC.

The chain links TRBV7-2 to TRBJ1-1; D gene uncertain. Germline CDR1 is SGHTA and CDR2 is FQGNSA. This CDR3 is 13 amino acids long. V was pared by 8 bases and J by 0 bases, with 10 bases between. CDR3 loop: CASVSVLNTEAFF. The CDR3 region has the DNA TGTGCCAGCGTTAGTGTTTTGAACACTGAAGCTTTCTTT.

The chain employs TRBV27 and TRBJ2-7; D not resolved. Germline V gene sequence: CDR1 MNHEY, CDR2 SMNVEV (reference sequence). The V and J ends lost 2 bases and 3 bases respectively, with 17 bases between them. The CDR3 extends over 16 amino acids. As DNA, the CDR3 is TGTGCCAGCAGTTTAAGTCTCCCTAGTGGAAACTACGAGCAGTACTTC. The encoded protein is CASSLSLPSGNYEQYF.

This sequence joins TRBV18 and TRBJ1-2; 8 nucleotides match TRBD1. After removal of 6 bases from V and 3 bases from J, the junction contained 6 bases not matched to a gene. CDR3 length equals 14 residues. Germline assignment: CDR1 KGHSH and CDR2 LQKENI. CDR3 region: CASSPGQGYYGYTF. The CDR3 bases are TGTGCCAGCTCGCCAGGACAGGGCTACTATGGCTACACCTTC.

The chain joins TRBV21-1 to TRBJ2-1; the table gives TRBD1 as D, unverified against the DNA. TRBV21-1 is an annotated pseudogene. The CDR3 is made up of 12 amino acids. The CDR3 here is CASSKGGPEQFF. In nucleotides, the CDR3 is TGTGCCAGCAGCAAAGGGGGCCCAGAGCAGTTCTTC.

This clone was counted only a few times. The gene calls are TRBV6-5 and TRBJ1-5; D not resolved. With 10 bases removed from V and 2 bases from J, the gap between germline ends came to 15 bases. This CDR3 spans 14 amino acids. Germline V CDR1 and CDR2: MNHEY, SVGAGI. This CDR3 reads CATQLVSRNQPQHF. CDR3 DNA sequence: TGTGCCACCCAGCTGGTCTCCCGCAATCAGCCCCAGCATTTT.

The CDR3 coding sequence is TGCAGCGTGCGAGGAGTCAACTATGGCTACACCTTC. Protein sequence: CSVRGVNYGYTF. The rearrangement joins TRBV29-1 to TRBJ1-2; no clear D gene. This CDR3 spans 12 amino acids. Germline V gene lookup returns CDR1 SQVTM and CDR2 ANQGSEA. The V end was cut by 6 bases, the J end by 2 bases, with 10 bases between.

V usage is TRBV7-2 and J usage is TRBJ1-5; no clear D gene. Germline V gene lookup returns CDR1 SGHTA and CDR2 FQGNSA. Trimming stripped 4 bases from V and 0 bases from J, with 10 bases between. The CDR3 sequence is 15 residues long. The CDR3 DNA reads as TGTGCCAGCAGCTCCGGGCCCTATAGCAATCAGCCCCAGCATTTT. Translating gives CASSSGPYSNQPQHF.

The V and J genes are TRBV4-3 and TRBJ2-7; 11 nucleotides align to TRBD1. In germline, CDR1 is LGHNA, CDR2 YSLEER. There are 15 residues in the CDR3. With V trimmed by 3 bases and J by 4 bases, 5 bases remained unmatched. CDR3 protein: CASSQGGQGVYEQYF. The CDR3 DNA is TGCGCCAGCAGCCAGGGGGGACAGGGGGTTTACGAGCAGTACTTC.

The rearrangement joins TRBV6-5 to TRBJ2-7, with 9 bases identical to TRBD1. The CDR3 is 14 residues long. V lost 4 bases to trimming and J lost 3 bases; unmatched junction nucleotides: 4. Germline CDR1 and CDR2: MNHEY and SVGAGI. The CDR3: CASSWTGAFYEQYF. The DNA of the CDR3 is TGTGCCAGCAGTTGGACAGGGGCCTTCTACGAGCAGTACTTC.

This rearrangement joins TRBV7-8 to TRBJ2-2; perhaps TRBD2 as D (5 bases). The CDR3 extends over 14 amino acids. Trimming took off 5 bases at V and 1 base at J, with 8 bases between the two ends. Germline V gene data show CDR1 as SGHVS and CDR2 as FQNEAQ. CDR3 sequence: CASSREGNTGELFF. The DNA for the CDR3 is TGTGCCAGCAGCCGAGAGGGGAACACCGGGGAGCTGTTTTTT.